Listed below are T cell receptor beta chains from one sample, sequenced in a study of blood T cell repertoires in COVID-19. The data were produced by immunoSEQ multiplex PCR, yet TCRdb's version contains in-frame clones alone and is incomplete. The data show a few hundred thousand clones, around 87% seen once. The sequenced sample consisted of PBMCs or T cells enriched from blood (not recorded which). The receptors derive from a middle-aged man in a cohort exposed to, infected with or recovered from COVID-19 (not recorded which). Both conserved end residues are part of each CDR3. The D gene is left open where the match is weak. Clone size, where shown, is once, few, many, or a class for clones that have expanded.

>-|TRBV28|TRBJ2-1|-
CASSLSGGPFFWQFF
-
>-|TRBV9|TRBJ1-3|-
CASSVAYSGSGNTIYF
TGTGCCAGCAGCGTAGCTTATAGCGGGTCTGGAAACACCATATATTTT
>-|TRBV5-1|TRBJ1-2|-
CASSLDLTGNYGYTF
TGCGCCAGCAGCTTGGACCTGACGGGGAACTATGGCTACACCTTC
>once|TRBV4-1|TRBJ2-3|TRBD2
CASSQDGRAPDTQYF
TGCGCCAGCAGCCAAGACGGGAGGGCCCCTGATACGCAGTATTTT
>-|TRBV5-4|TRBJ2-6|-
CASSLGGAGANVLTF
TGTGCCAGCAGCTTGGGGGGCGCTGGGGCCAACGTCCTGACTTTC
>-|TRBV2|TRBJ1-6|TRBD1
CASSEGQGLSPLHF
TGTGCCAGCAGTGAAGGACAGGGCCTTTCACCCCTCCACTTT
>once|TRBV9|TRBJ2-1|TRBD2
CASSVGTSGLSYNEQFF
TGTGCCAGCAGCGTAGGGACTAGCGGCCTCTCCTACAATGAGCAGTTCTTC
>few|TRBV14|TRBJ2-1|TRBD2
CASSILAGSYNEQFF
TGTGCCAGCAGTATACTAGCGGGGTCCTACAATGAGCAGTTCTTC
>-|TRBV5-6|TRBJ1-5|TRBD1
CASSSQGARQPQHF
TGTGCCAGCAGCTCACAGGGGGCTCGGCAGCCCCAGCATTTT
>-|TRBV29-1|TRBJ1-3|-
CSVDGEEGNTIYF
TGCAGCGTTGATGGAGAAGAGGGAAACACCATATATTTT
>-|TRBV21-1|TRBJ2-7|-
CASSHKEGAIPYEQYF
TGTGCCAGCAGCCACAAGGAGGGGGCGATTCCCTACGAGCAGTACTTC
>-|TRBV28|TRBJ1-5|TRBD1
CASSLRRGQGAWDQPQHF
TGTGCCAGCAGTTTGAGAAGGGGACAGGGGGCATGGGATCAGCCCCAGCATTTT
>few|TRBV6-5|TRBJ1-1|TRBD1
CASSYRTGPMNTEAFF
TGTGCCAGCAGTTACAGGACAGGTCCCATGAACACTGAAGCTTTCTTT
>-|TRBV5-4|TRBJ2-2|TRBD1
CASSRKDRGGGELFF
TGTGCCAGCAGCAGGAAGGACAGGGGCGGCGGGGAGCTGTTTTTT
>-|TRBV7-2|TRBJ2-3|-
CASRARELSTDTQYF
TGTGCCAGCAGAGCACGGGAGTTGAGCACAGATACGCAGTATTTT
>-|TRBV3-1/TRBV3-2|TRBJ2-1|-
CASSQGREQFF
TGTGCCAGCAGCCAAGGGCGGGAGCAGTTCTTC
>few|TRBV5-8|TRBJ2-7|-
CASGGGGSIREQYF
TGTGCCAGCGGAGGGGGGGGCAGTATCCGCGAGCAGTACTTC
>once|TRBV4-1|TRBJ2-7|-
CASSQGYLVKEQYF
TGCGCCAGCAGCCAAGGGTACTTGGTGAAGGAGCAGTACTTC
>once|TRBV20-1|TRBJ2-1|TRBD2
CSASGREGLPNNEQFF
TGCAGTGCTAGTGGACGGGAGGGCCTACCGAACAATGAGCAGTTCTTC
>-|TRBV7-9|TRBJ1-3|TRBD1
CASSSGGQGLGNTIYF
TGTGCCAGCAGCTCGGGAGGACAGGGGTTGGGAAACACCATATATTTT
>few|TRBV2|TRBJ1-1|-
CASTEVVRDTEAFF
TGTGCCAGCACCGAGGTCGTGAGGGACACTGAAGCTTTCTTT
>-|TRBV5-1|TRBJ2-7|-
CASSLLGGTYEQYF
TGCGCCAGCAGCTTATTGGGCGGGACCTACGAGCAGTACTTC
>once|TRBV7-9|TRBJ2-5|TRBD1
CASSFGPGTGRQETQYF
TGTGCCAGCAGCTTTGGACCCGGGACAGGGCGCCAAGAGACCCAGTACTTC
>-|TRBV6-5|TRBJ2-7|TRBD2
CASSYSSGSPYEQYF
TGTGCCAGCAGTTACTCCAGCGGGAGCCCTTACGAGCAGTACTTC
>-|TRBV28|TRBJ1-1|-
CASSLWGGMNTEAFF
TGTGCCAGCAGTTTATGGGGGGGGATGAACACTGAAGCTTTCTTT
>-|TRBV5-5|TRBJ2-1|TRBD2
CASSLAGTSVYNEQFF
TGTGCCAGCAGCTTAGCCGGGACTAGCGTATACAATGAGCAGTTCTTC
>-|TRBV5-8|TRBJ1-1|TRBD1
CASRRTGNTEAFF
TGTGCCAGCAGGCGGACAGGGAACACTGAAGCTTTCTTT
>-|TRBV21-1|TRBJ2-7|-
CALGRGTQYF
TGTGCCCTCGGGAGAGGGACGCAGTACTTC